The T cell receptor beta chain under discussion was sequenced for a study of CD8+ T cells in alopecia areata. This CDR3 has 16 residues. V lost 2 bases, J lost 8 bases, and 20 bases lay in between. Germline values: CDR1 SGHRS, CDR2 YFSETQ. RNA was extracted and reverse transcribed into cDNA as the sequencing template. Profiling relied on immunoSEQ multiplex PCR, and the TCRdb table lists in-frame clones only, not all of them. The table includes roughly 210,000 clones, roughly two fifths detected once. Treatment specified: oral pan-JAK inhibitor, 5-10 mg twice daily. The chain couples TRBV5-1 to TRBJ2-1; D may match TRBD1 or TRBD2 (5 bases each). This receptor was taken from a human donor with alopecia areata. Sequenced here: CD4+ T cells sorted from blood, sampled around week 36, from a patient treated with tofacitinib. Here the CDR3 DNA reads TGCGCCAGCAGCTTCCAAGGGGCAGGGAGATTCGATGAGCAGTTCTTC. Residues: CASSFQGAGRFDEQFF.